The 24 T cell receptor beta chains below were found in one sample sequenced in a study of blood T cell repertoires in COVID-19. Data came from immunoSEQ multiplex PCR; TCRdb stores just in-frame clones and leaves some out. The sample holds more than 150,000 clones, roughly four fifths seen once. The material sequenced was peripheral blood. The origin of the receptors is a woman of 80 years or more with COVID-19, enrolled during active disease.

The V and J genes are TRBV14 and TRBJ2-1; 7 bases agree with TRBD2. V shed 4 bases and J 4 bases; nucleotides not matched to a gene: 7. This CDR3 has 15 amino acids. Germline V gene data show CDR1 as SGHDN and CDR2 as FVKESK. CDR3: CASSPRLAVYNEQFF. CDR3 in DNA: TGTGCCAGCAGCCCTCGGCTAGCGGTTTACAATGAGCAGTTCTTC. Full variable domain (remainder filled in from reference TRBV14 and TRBJ2-1): EAGVTQFPSHSVIEKGQTVTLRCDPISGHDNLYWYRRVMGKEIKFLLHFVKESKQDESGMPNNRFLAERTGGTYSTLKVQPAELEDSGVYFCASSPRLAVYNEQFFGPGTRLTVL.

The V call is TRBV7-6, the J call TRBJ2-7; 8 bases line up with TRBD2. With 3 bases clipped from V and 4 bases from J, the junction kept 14 bases outside the gene matches. The CDR3 extends over 17 amino acids. Per the germline V gene, CDR1 is SGHVS and CDR2 is FNYEAQ. The CDR3 DNA sequence: TGTGCCAGCAGCTTTCTCCCCGGGGCCAGCGGGGGTTACGAGCAGTACTTC. Translation: CASSFLPGASGGYEQYF.

The chain is built from TRBV19 and TRBJ2-3; 11 bases are a match to TRBD2. With 7 bases clipped from V and 4 bases from J, the junction kept 7 bases outside the gene matches. CDR1 and CDR2 from the germline V gene are LNHDA and SQIVND (reference sequence). The CDR3 contains 15 residues. Here the CDR3 DNA reads TGTGCCAGTAACCCTACTAGCGGGGGTGCAGATACGCAGTATTTT. Translation gives CASNPTSGGADTQYF.

This chain links TRBV11-2 with TRBJ1-6, with D perhaps matching TRBD1 (6 bases). The CDR3 consists of 17 residues. Trimming removed 5 bases at V and 5 bases at J, with 19 bases between. Germline CDR1 is SGHAT and CDR2 is FQNNGV. The CDR3 sequence is CASSPINRVHNNSPLHF. DNA of the CDR3: TGTGCCAGCAGCCCGATCAACAGGGTCCATAATAATTCACCCCTCCACTTT.

The V gene is TRBV28, the J gene TRBJ2-1; 11 nucleotides align to TRBD2. This CDR3 contains 15 residues. V trimming: 3 bases; J trimming: 6 bases; junction bases outside the gene matches: 4. Germline CDR1 reads MDHEN; CDR2 reads SYDVKM. CDR3 sequence (DNA): TGTGCCAGCAGTTTTCTCCTAGCGGGGGGCAATGAGCAGTTCTTC. Its translation: CASSFLLAGGNEQFF.

This clone was recorded once. The chain employs TRBV28 and TRBJ1-5, with 7 bases identical to TRBD1. This CDR3 has 14 residues. Germline values: CDR1 MDHEN, CDR2 SYDVKM. V gave up 5 bases and J gave up 6 bases; unmatched junction bases: 7. The CDR3 spells CASSLQGFGQPQHF. The CDR3 bases are TGTGCCAGCAGTCTACAGGGGTTTGGTCAGCCCCAGCATTTT.

The CDR3 loop reads CASSLDVGLAGVLSYEQYF. The CDR3 region has the DNA TGTGCCAGCAGCTTAGATGTCGGACTAGCGGGAGTGTTAAGCTACGAGCAGTACTTC. V gene TRBV11-3 combines with J gene TRBJ2-7; 13 bases line up with TRBD2. CDR3 size: 19 residues. Germline values: CDR1 SGHNT, CDR2 YENEEA. The V gene end was trimmed by 0 bases and the J gene end by 3 bases; junction bases not matched to a gene: 11. The full variable domain, in which reference TRBV11-3 and TRBJ2-7 provide the parts outside the CDR3, is EAGVVQSPRYKIIEKKQPVAFWCNPISGHNTLYWYLQNLGQGPELLIRYENEEAVDDSQLPKDRFSAERLKGVDSTLKIQPAELGDSAVYLCASSLDVGLAGVLSYEQYFGPGTRLTVT.

This chain joins TRBV7-6 and TRBJ1-6, with TRBD1 identical over 11 bases. CDR1 is SGHVS and CDR2 is FNYEAQ in the germline V gene. The CDR3 totals 15 residues. V was clipped by 3 bases and J by 9 bases; unmatched bases: 4. CDR3: CASSLGDRGSSPLHF. CDR3 DNA sequence: TGTGCCAGCAGCTTGGGGGACAGGGGGTCTTCACCCCTCCACTTT.

The DNA for the CDR3 is TGTGCCAGCAGCCCCCCCGACAGGTATAGAAACATTCAGTACTTC. Translated: CASSPPDRYRNIQYF. The V and J genes are TRBV11-1 and TRBJ2-4, with D maybe TRBD1 (6 bases). CDR1 SGHAT and CDR2 FQDESV come from the germline V gene (reference sequence). The CDR3 spans 15 residues. The V end lost 5 bases, the J end lost 6 bases, and 17 bases lay between the germline ends.

The gene calls are TRBV19 and TRBJ2-1; maybe TRBD1 (5 bases). Trimming cost V 7 bases and J 6 bases, with 19 bases left between them. CDR3 length: 15 amino acids. CDR1 is LNHDA and CDR2 is SQIVND in the germline V gene (reference sequence). The CDR3 nucleotides are TGTGCCAGTACCGACGGAAGGGGTAGGGGCAATGAGCAGTTCTTC. This codes for CASTDGRGRGNEQFF.

V is TRBV19 and J is TRBJ2-4, with a weak D call TRBD1 (7 bases). The germline CDR1 and CDR2 sequences are LNHDA and SQIVND (reference sequence). Trimming cost V 0 bases and J 7 bases, with 19 bases left between them. The CDR3 extends over 17 amino acids. The chain's CDR3 is CASSIDRAGGYENIQYF. CDR3 coding DNA: TGTGCCAGTAGTATAGATAGGGCAGGGGGGTATGAGAACATTCAGTACTTC.

The chain links TRBV20-1 to TRBJ2-1, with 9 bases identical to TRBD2. Germline assignment: CDR1 DFQATT and CDR2 SNEGSKA (reference sequence). The junction had 3 bases not matched to a gene; V was cut back by 3 bases and J by 3 bases. There are 14 residues in the CDR3. CDR3 DNA sequence: TGCAGTGCTAGTGTAGCGGGGGTCTACAATGAGCAGTTCTTC. Its protein is CSASVAGVYNEQFF.

The chain carries TRBV10-3 and TRBJ2-3; 8 positions agree with TRBD2. The length of the CDR3 is 15 residues. The germline V gene has CDR1 ENHRY and CDR2 SYGVKD. The V gene end was trimmed by 3 bases and the J gene end by 4 bases; junction bases not matched to a gene: 6. The CDR3 spells CAISDFGGGSDTQYF. DNA for the CDR3: TGTGCCATCAGTGATTTCGGCGGGGGGTCAGATACGCAGTATTTT.

This clone appeared a few times. The J gene is TRBJ2-7, the V gene TRBV4-3, with D tentatively TRBD1 (5 bases). The V and J ends lost 0 bases and 0 bases respectively, with 6 bases between them. The CDR3 runs to 14 residues. The V gene's germline CDR1 is LGHNA and CDR2 YSLEER. CDR3 sequence (DNA): TGCGCCAGCAGCCAAGACAGGGCCTCCTACGAGCAGTACTTC. This codes for CASSQDRASYEQYF.

CDR3 protein: CASSLDFTDTQYF. For the CDR3, the DNA is TGTGCCAGCAGCTTAGACTTCACAGATACGCAGTATTTT. The J gene is TRBJ2-3, the V gene TRBV11-2; no clear D gene. V lost 0 bases to trimming and J lost 2 bases, with 3 bases between them. There are 13 residues in the CDR3. From germline, CDR1 is SGHAT and CDR2 FQNNGV.

The genes are TRBV9 and TRBJ2-7; D gene ambiguous. Trimming pared 0 bases from V and 6 bases from J, leaving 10 bases between. There are 13 residues in the CDR3. The germline V gene encodes CDR1 SGDLS and CDR2 YYNGEE. CDR3 sequence reads: CASSVGSNLEQYF. CDR3 DNA: TGTGCCAGCAGCGTAGGGAGTAACCTCGAGCAGTACTTC.

This clone was recorded once. V usage is TRBV5-1 and J usage is TRBJ1-1; unclear D gene. This CDR3 is built from 14 residues. Germline CDR1 is SGHRS and CDR2 is YFSETQ. Trimming stripped 4 bases from V and 3 bases from J, with 13 bases between. The CDR3 nucleotides read TGCGCCAGCAGCCCGCTCGGCGGGGACACTGAAGCTTTCTTT. It is translated as CASSPLGGDTEAFF.

The chain couples TRBV3-1 (or the pseudogene TRBV3-2) to TRBJ2-7; 10 positions match TRBD2. Trimming cost V 5 bases and J 3 bases; bases outside gene matches: 4. The CDR3 has 14 amino acids. CDR1 LGHDT and CDR2 YNNKEL come from the germline V gene (reference sequence). CDR3 in DNA: TGTGCCAGCAGCTATGGACTAGCGGACTACGAGCAGTACTTC. It is translated as CASSYGLADYEQYF.

This chain connects TRBV18 to TRBJ2-6; D might be TRBD2 (5 bases). Germline V gives CDR1 KGHSH, CDR2 LQKENI. Trimming removed 4 bases at V and 6 bases at J, with 10 bases between. The length of the CDR3 is 14 residues. The CDR3 DNA follows: TGTGCCAGCTCACTGACCGGACTGGCCAACGTCCTGACTTTC. Translation gives CASSLTGLANVLTF. Using reference TRBV18 and TRBJ2-6 for the parts outside the CDR3, the full variable domain is NAGVMQNPRHLVRRRGQEARLRCSPMKGHSHVYWYRQLPEEGLKFMVYLQKENIIDESGMPKERFSAEFPKEGPSILRIQQVVRGDSAAYFCASSLTGLANVLTFGAGSRLTVL.

The genes are TRBV2 and TRBJ2-7, with D possibly being TRBD1 (6 bases). Germline CDR1 SNHLY, CDR2 FYNNEI. The CDR3 length is 14 residues. Trimming pared 1 base from V and 2 bases from J, leaving 9 bases between. As DNA, the CDR3 is TGTGCCAGCAGTGAAGGCAGGGGCCCCTACGAGCAGTACTTC. This translates into CASSEGRGPYEQYF. Full variable domain (missing parts from reference TRBV2 and TRBJ2-7): EPEVTQTPSHQVTQMGQEVILRCVPISNHLYFYWYRQILGQKVEFLVSFYNNEISEKSEIFDDQFSVERPDGSNFTLKIRSTKLEDSAMYFCASSEGRGPYEQYFGPGTRLTVT.

The rearrangement uses TRBV7-2 and TRBJ1-5; weak D call: TRBD1 (6 bases). The CDR3 has 13 amino acids. CDR1 SGHTA and CDR2 FQGNSA come from the germline V gene. Trimming shortened V by 2 bases and J by 6 bases, and 8 bases separated the two germline ends. The DNA of the CDR3 is TGTGCCAGCAGCTTAAAAGGGGGTCAGCCCCAGCATTTT. Its translation: CASSLKGGQPQHF.

V gene TRBV4-1 combines with J gene TRBJ2-2, with 7 nucleotides matching TRBD1. Germline values: CDR1 MGHRA, CDR2 YSYEKL. V lost 4 bases and J lost 1; bases outside the gene matches: 9. The CDR3 contains 17 residues. The CDR3 DNA reads TGCGCCAGCAGCCTAACACATCGGACAGGGAACACCGGGGAGCTGTTTTTT. Its protein is CASSLTHRTGNTGELFF.

The chain uses TRBV18 and TRBJ1-5, with TRBD1 matching over 11 bases. Germline CDR1 KGHSH, CDR2 LQKENI. The J segment lost 11 bases and the V segment lost 5 bases, leaving 5 bases of the junction unmatched. There are 13 residues in the CDR3. CDR3 nucleotides: TGTGCCAGCTCAAGGACAGGGGGCGACTCCCAGCATTTT. Protein: CASSRTGGDSQHF.

The chain recombines TRBV14 with TRBJ2-3, with TRBD2 matching over 12 bases. CDR3 length: 15 residues. Germline CDR1 SGHDN, CDR2 FVKESK. V shed 4 bases and J 6 bases; nucleotides not matched to a gene: 5. As DNA, the CDR3 is TGTGCCAGCAGCCTTAGGACTAGCGGGGTGGATACGCAGTATTTT. This translates into CASSLRTSGVDTQYF.